This TCR beta chain originates from a study of blood T cell repertoires in COVID-19. This clone turned up a few times. Authors' analysis steps: How many nucleated cells were present was estimated from reference gene primer amplification. Clones were sequenced by immunoSEQ multiplex PCR, and TCRdb holds only the in-frame ones, with some missing. The DNA was the basis for D and trimming; V, J and clone size are from that table. Here the sample spans some 160,000 clones, 75% to 85% being singletons. The source of this sequence is a man in his 60s with acute or convalescent COVID-19. Sample: peripheral blood.

The CDR3 DNA reads as TGTGCCAGTAGTATACAGCGTAATTCACCCCTCCACTTT. Its protein product is CASSIQRNSPLHF. The chain is built from TRBV19 and TRBJ1-6; D is uncertain. Trimming stripped 2 bases from V and 6 bases from J, with 5 bases between. CDR3 length equals 13 residues. From germline, CDR1 is LNHDA and CDR2 SQIVND (reference sequence).